This T cell receptor (beta chain) comes out of a study of T cell repertoires in cytomegalovirus infection. Study in general: An indication of both CMV infection and matching HLA type came from public TCR beta signatures. Study-level findings and limits: It was HLA-C-restricted CMV-specific TCR beta clonotypes that dominated the response ex vivo.

This clonotype was observed a few times. The antigen remains undetermined. Germline CDR1 reads KGHSH; CDR2 reads LQKENI. Trimming took 4 bases from V and 3 from J; bases not matched to a gene: 11. The CDR3 is made up of 16 amino acids. MiXCR was run by TCRdb on the reads, yielding one entry per CDR3 protein. The sample contains fewer than 350,000 distinct CDR3 sequences, more than 8% of which appear only once. The sample taken for sequencing was PBMCs. The chain combines TRBV18 with TRBJ1-1; 7 bases are shared with TRBD1. This TCR was recovered from a human donor in good health (CMV status not recorded). Some clones in this sample may be carry-over from other donors' samples. CDR3 coding DNA: TGTGCCAGCTCACTAAACCCGGACAGGCAGTACACTGAAGCTTTCTTT. Translating it yields CASSLNPDRQYTEAFF.